These 27 T cell receptor beta chains came from one sample sequenced in a study of cytomegalovirus exposure and HLA in healthy donors. Assay: immunoSEQ multiplex PCR; the TCRdb copy retains only in-frame clones and omits some. The sample carries 150,000 to 250,000 clones, around 80% recorded once. What was sequenced was PBMCs. The receptors were sampled from a woman aged 25 to 39 in good health and CMV-seronegative.

The CDR3 spells CASSNSDLQPNQPQHF. CDR3 DNA sequence: TGTGCCAGCAGCAACTCGGATTTACAGCCCAATCAGCCCCAGCATTTT. J is TRBJ1-5 and V is TRBV5-5; the D is unclear. Germline CDR1 and CDR2: SGHKS and YYEKEE (reference sequence). This CDR3 has 16 residues. Trimming took 4 bases from V and 3 from J, leaving 17 bases between them. Looking up the rest from reference TRBV5-5 and TRBJ1-5 gives the full variable domain: DAGVTQSPTHLIKTRGQQVTLRCSPISGHKSVSWYQQVLGQGPQFIFQYYEKEERGRGNFPDRFSARQFPNYSSELNVNALLLGDSALYLCASSNSDLQPNQPQHFGDGTRLSIL.

Points on this clone: The same CDR3 also results from other DNA sequences found in this sample. The gene calls are TRBV29-1 and TRBJ2-7; 7 bases fit TRBD1. V dropped 5 bases and J dropped 3; count of bases not matched to a gene: 4. The CDR3 totals 12 residues. Per the germline V gene, CDR1 is SQVTM and CDR2 is ANQGSEA. As DNA, the CDR3 is TGCAGCGTTCAGGGACAGAGCTACGAGCAGTACTTC. It specifies CSVQGQSYEQYF.

V usage is TRBV6-5 and J usage is TRBJ2-7, with TRBD1 matching over 9 bases. Germline V gives CDR1 MNHEY, CDR2 SVGAGI. There are 13 residues in the CDR3. Unmatched junction bases numbered 8, after V lost 5 bases and J lost 9 bases. The CDR3 sequence: CASSEGGQGSQYF. DNA for the CDR3: TGTGCCAGCAGTGAAGGGGGACAGGGCTCGCAGTACTTC.

This clone came up a few times. The chain uses TRBV21-1 and TRBJ2-7; the D call in the table, TRBD1, was not verified against the DNA. TRBV21-1 is given as a pseudogene. The CDR3 totals 15 residues. CDR3 loop: CASSKPWTGAAEQYF. The CDR3 DNA is TGTGCCAGCAGCAAACCCTGGACAGGGGCAGCCGAGCAGTACTTC.

The V call is TRBV5-1, the J call TRBJ1-3; D is unresolved. The germline V and J ends were trimmed by 6 bases and 3 bases, with 19 bases remaining between them. Germline V gives CDR1 SGHRS, CDR2 YFSETQ. This CDR3 is 16 amino acids long. The CDR3 DNA is TGCGCCAGCACTCCCCAGGTCGCCGGGGATGGAAACACCATATATTTT. Translation: CASTPQVAGDGNTIYF.

CDR3 sequence: CASSRVDRGYLNTEAFF. CDR3 DNA: TGTGCCAGTAGCCGCGTCGACAGGGGCTATCTGAACACTGAAGCTTTCTTT. V and J are TRBV19 and TRBJ1-1; TRBD1 matches 8 bases. Germline values: CDR1 LNHDA, CDR2 SQIVND (reference sequence). With 6 bases clipped from V and 0 bases from J, the junction kept 12 bases outside the gene matches. There are 17 residues in the CDR3.

The gene calls are TRBV30 and TRBJ2-5, with D tentatively TRBD2 (6 bases). V was pared by 1 base and J by 5 bases, with 11 bases between. From germline, CDR1 is GTSNPN and CDR2 SVGIG (reference sequence). The CDR3 has 13 amino acids. The CDR3 region is CAWSGDWRETQYF. DNA for the CDR3: TGTGCCTGGAGTGGGGACTGGAGGGAGACCCAGTACTTC.

This clone was found a few times. The rearrangement uses TRBV6-5 and TRBJ2-1; 7 positions agree with TRBD2. CDR1 and CDR2 from the germline V gene are MNHEY and SVGAGI. J lost 8 bases, V lost 5 bases, and 6 bases had no gene match. The length of the CDR3 is 13 residues. The CDR3 DNA reads as TGTGCCAGCAGTGCCGGAACTAGCGATGAGCAGTTCTTC. It codes for CASSAGTSDEQFF.

The chain couples TRBV11-2 to TRBJ2-1, with 15 bases identical to TRBD2. The CDR3 length is 15 residues. CDR1 is SGHAT, CDR2 FQNNGV, per germline. J was trimmed by 8 bases and V by 8 bases; bases with no gene match: 7. The CDR3 sequence is CASQTGLAGGDEQFF. The CDR3 DNA is TGTGCCAGCCAAACGGGACTAGCGGGAGGTGATGAGCAGTTCTTC. The full variable domain, its missing parts supplied by reference TRBV11-2 and TRBJ2-1, is EAGVAQSPRYKIIEKRQSVAFWCNPISGHATLYWYQQILGQGPKLLIQFQNNGVVDDSQLPKDRFSAERLKGVDSTLKIQPAKLEDSAVYLCASQTGLAGGDEQFFGPGTRLTVL.

V gene TRBV5-1 combines with J gene TRBJ2-7; a possible D gene is TRBD1 (6 bases). CDR1 SGHRS and CDR2 YFSETQ come from the germline V gene. V was clipped by 4 bases and J by 5 bases, with 19 bases between them. This CDR3 is 15 amino acids long. This CDR3 reads CASSVSGVESDEQYF. The DNA of the CDR3 is TGCGCCAGCAGCGTATCAGGGGTAGAAAGCGACGAGCAGTACTTC.

This chain uses TRBV28 with TRBJ1-3, with 8 bases matching TRBD1. The CDR3 totals 20 residues. V dropped 6 bases and J dropped 3; count of bases not matched to a gene: 22. Per germline, CDR1 MDHEN and CDR2 SYDVKM. CDR3 nucleotide sequence: TGTGCCAGCAGACCAACCCTAGGACAGGGCCCCCAAAATTTTGGAAACACCATATATTTT. Translation gives CASRPTLGQGPQNFGNTIYF. Combining the CDR3 with reference TRBV28 and TRBJ1-3 gives the whole variable domain DVKVTQSSRYLVKRTGEKVFLECVQDMDHENMFWYRQDPGLGLRLIYFSYDVKMKEKGDIPEGYSVSREKKERFSLILESASTNQTSMYLCASRPTLGQGPQNFGNTIYFGEGSWLTVV.

CDR3 in DNA: TGCGCCAGCAGCCAAGATACACAGGGGGACTATGGCTACACCTTC. This sequence encodes CASSQDTQGDYGYTF. V usage is TRBV4-1 and J usage is TRBJ1-2, with 8 bases lining up with TRBD1. From germline, CDR1 is MGHRA and CDR2 YSYEKL. The CDR3 consists of 15 residues. Trimming cost V 0 bases and J 3 bases; bases outside gene matches: 3.

The chain couples TRBV27 to TRBJ1-1; maybe TRBD1 (6 bases). The V end lost 7 bases, the J end lost 5 bases, and 14 bases lay between the germline ends. Germline CDR1 and CDR2: MNHEY and SMNVEV (reference sequence). The CDR3 has 13 residues. The CDR3, as DNA: TGTGCCAGCAAAACCAGGGGAACGACTGAAGCTTTCTTT. It specifies CASKTRGTTEAFF.

The chain couples TRBV18 to TRBJ2-6; D call uncertain. The CDR3 has 15 residues. With 1 base removed from V and 3 bases from J, the gap between germline ends came to 7 bases. The germline CDR1 and CDR2 sequences are KGHSH and LQKENI. The CDR3: CASSPLGDGANVLTF. In DNA, the CDR3 is TGTGCCAGCTCACCACTAGGAGATGGGGCCAACGTCCTGACTTTC.

This clone showed up just a few times. This chain links TRBV5-1 with TRBJ2-7; 8 positions agree with TRBD1. Germline CDR1 and CDR2: SGHRS and YFSETQ. The junction had 10 bases not matched to a gene; V was cut back by 1 base and J by 7 bases. CDR3 size: 15 residues. This CDR3 is CASSLPGTGRGEQYF. The CDR3, as DNA: TGCGCCAGCAGCTTGCCCGGGACAGGCCGGGGTGAGCAGTACTTC.

The chain uses TRBV7-9 and TRBJ2-1, with 10 bases that match TRBD2. The germline CDR1 and CDR2 sequences are SEHNR and FQNEAQ (reference sequence). V was clipped by 10 bases and J by 1 base; unmatched bases: 13. This CDR3 has 17 residues. CDR3 region: CANTLAGARGSYNEQFF. The DNA of the CDR3 is TGTGCCAACACCCTAGCGGGGGCCAGAGGTTCCTACAATGAGCAGTTCTTC.

This chain connects TRBV15 to TRBJ2-1; TRBD2 agrees at 11 bases. Germline CDR1 reads LNHNV; CDR2 reads YYDKDF (reference sequence). The trim removed 3 bases at V and 8 bases at J, leaving 6 bases unmatched. The CDR3 contains 15 residues. CDR3 protein: CATSSLAGGPDEQFF. CDR3 DNA sequence: TGTGCCACCAGCAGCCTAGCGGGGGGACCCGATGAGCAGTTCTTC. Full variable domain (remainder filled in from reference TRBV15 and TRBJ2-1): DAMVIQNPRYQVTQFGKPVTLSCSQTLNHNVMYWYQQKSSQAPKLLFHYYDKDFNNEADTPDNFQSRRPNTSFCFLDIRSPGLGDTAMYLCATSSLAGGPDEQFFGPGTRLTVL.

The chain links TRBV7-7 to TRBJ2-5; the D is unclear. Germline CDR1 reads SSHAT; CDR2 reads FNYEAQ (reference sequence). V lost 1 base and J 7 bases, leaving 7 bases between the germline ends. The CDR3 is made up of 12 amino acids. Written as DNA, the CDR3 is TGTGCCAGCAGCTTAGGGAGTGGGACCCAGTACTTC. Translation gives CASSLGSGTQYF.

Notes on this clone: This sample includes further DNA sequences coding for the same CDR3. This chain links TRBV5-1 with TRBJ2-6, with a weak D call TRBD1 (5 bases). There are 15 residues in the CDR3. The ends were cut back, 1 base at V and 1 base at J, with 6 bases in the middle. CDR1 is SGHRS and CDR2 is YFSETQ in the germline V gene. Written as DNA, the CDR3 is TGCGCCAGCAGCTTGACAGGATCTGGGGCCAACGTCCTGACTTTC. This gives the protein CASSLTGSGANVLTF.

The gene calls are TRBV6-1 and TRBJ1-4, with D possibly matching TRBD1 (6 bases). CDR1 and CDR2 (germline): MNHNS, SASEGT. Deletions cut 2 bases from V and 2 bases from J, with 9 bases between. This CDR3 region has 15 residues. The CDR3 spells CASSEPQGTNEKLFF. In nucleotides, the CDR3 is TGTGCCAGCAGTGAACCGCAGGGGACTAATGAAAAACTGTTTTTT.

The chain employs TRBV7-2 and TRBJ2-7, with TRBD2 identical over 12 bases. There are 16 residues in the CDR3. V trimming: 3 bases; J trimming: 3 bases; junction bases outside the gene matches: 6. The germline V gene has CDR1 SGHTA and CDR2 FQGNSA. CDR3 nucleotides: TGTGCCAGCAGCTTGCAGGCTAGCGGGAGGGGCTACGAGCAGTACTTC. It specifies CASSLQASGRGYEQYF.

The rearrangement joins TRBV19 to TRBJ1-5, with a tentative D call TRBD1 (5 bases). The CDR3 extends over 19 amino acids. V gave up 1 base and J gave up 2 bases, with 21 bases separating them. The germline gives CDR1 LNHDA, CDR2 SQIVND (reference sequence). CDR3 DNA sequence: TGTGCCAGTAGTATAGGTATAAATAGGCCGACGGGGGGCAATCAGCCCCAGCATTTT. This translates into CASSIGINRPTGGNQPQHF.

The chain links TRBV5-1 to TRBJ2-1; TRBD1 matches 7 bases. Germline lookup yields CDR1 SGHRS and CDR2 YFSETQ. The CDR3 consists of 15 residues. V shed 4 bases and J 10 bases; nucleotides not matched to a gene: 14. The CDR3: CASSTGTVARGEQFF. The CDR3 bases are TGCGCCAGCAGCACCGGGACAGTCGCGAGGGGGGAGCAGTTCTTC.

The genes are TRBV5-1 and TRBJ2-1; 7 nucleotides match TRBD1. J gave up 7 bases and V 3 bases, and 7 bases lay outside the gene matches. The CDR3 is 14 amino acids. Looked up from germline, CDR1 is SGHRS and CDR2 is YFSETQ. This CDR3 reads CASSYRTGLNEQFF. Here the CDR3 DNA reads TGCGCCAGCAGCTACCGGACAGGCCTGAATGAGCAGTTCTTC. Full variable domain (remainder filled in from reference TRBV5-1 and TRBJ2-1): KAGVTQTPRYLIKTRGQQVTLSCSPISGHRSVSWYQQTPGQGLQFLFEYFSETQRNKGNFPGRFSGRQFSNSRSEMNVSTLELGDSALYLCASSYRTGLNEQFFGPGTRLTVL.

The chain has TRBV5-5 and TRBJ1-5; 8 nucleotides line up with TRBD1. Germline V gene sequence: CDR1 SGHKS, CDR2 YYEKEE (reference sequence). With V trimmed by 3 bases and J by 5 bases, 4 bases remained unmatched. This CDR3 spans 14 amino acids. The CDR3 here is CASSWGQVYQPQHF. The DNA of the CDR3 is TGTGCCAGCAGCTGGGGACAGGTTTATCAGCCCCAGCATTTT.

The chain recombines TRBV5-6 with TRBJ2-5; D not resolved. From germline, CDR1 is SGHDT and CDR2 YYEEEE. Trimming left V 2 bases short and J 3 bases short, with 2 bases between. The CDR3 contains 11 residues. CDR3 amino acids: CASSFEETQYF. The CDR3 bases are TGTGCCAGCAGCTTCGAAGAGACCCAGTACTTC.

Turning to this clone: This specimen includes other DNA sequences encoding the same CDR3. In nucleotides, the CDR3 is TGCGCCAGCAGCCAAGACAGTAACACCGGGGAGCTGTTTTTT. Translating gives CASSQDSNTGELFF. This chain joins TRBV4-1 and TRBJ2-2; D remains unclear. The CDR3 length is 14 residues. Germline-derived CDR1 and CDR2 are MGHRA and YSYEKL. V gave up 0 bases and J gave up 2 bases, with 4 bases separating them.